Listed below are T cell receptor beta chains from one sample, sequenced in a study of shared clonotypes between healthy human individuals. The method was immunoSEQ multiplex PCR; TCRdb's version includes in-frame clones alone and lacks a portion of them. Of around 2.5 million clones in the sample, under 95% were seen once. The sample taken for sequencing was naive CD4+ T cells from PBMCs. The receptors stem from a man younger than 30 in good health. Some clones in this sample may be carry-over from other donors' samples. The CDR3 runs from the conserved cysteine through the conserved F or W. D genes are given only for firm matches. Size is stated for part of the rows, as once, few or many counts, or as a class when the clone is expanded.

V gene	D gene	clone size	J gene	CDR3 protein	CDR3 DNA
TRBV6-1	.	.	TRBJ2-7	CASSEPSWGLWTEQYF	TGTGCCAGCAGTGAACCTAGCTGGGGTTTATGGACCGAGCAGTACTTC
TRBV19	.	few	TRBJ1-1	CATPGPKAFF	TGTGCCACTCCGGGGCCCAAAGCTTTCTTT
TRBV30	.	.	TRBJ2-7	CAWSRRTYEQYF	TGTGCCTGGAGTCGCAGAACCTACGAGCAGTACTTC
TRBV6-1	.	once	TRBJ1-2	CASSEPHPTGYGYTF	TGTGCCAGCAGTGAGCCCCACCCGACCGGCTATGGCTACACCTTC
TRBV10-3	.	.	TRBJ1-1	CAAKEGLRSEAFF	TGTGCCGCCAAGGAAGGGTTACGGTCTGAAGCTTTCTTT
TRBV11-2	.	once	TRBJ1-5	CASSLTGPNQPQHF	TGTGCCAGCAGCCTGACAGGACCCAATCAGCCCCAGCATTTT
TRBV5-6	.	.	TRBJ2-7	CASSRTEYEQYF	TGTGCCAGCAGCAGGACAGAATACGAGCAGTACTTC
TRBV6-6	.	.	TRBJ1-5	CASSPFISNQPQHF	TGTGCCAGCAGCCCCTTTATAAGCAATCAGCCCCAGCATTTT
TRBV28	.	.	TRBJ1-2	CASRTRTTYGYTF	TGTGCCAGCAGGACCCGGACAACCTATGGCTACACCTTC
TRBV10-3	.	.	TRBJ2-2	CAISTGGGPTNTGELFF	TGTGCCATCAGTACAGGGGGAGGGCCCACGAACACCGGGGAGCTGTTTTTT
TRBV6-5	.	.	TRBJ2-7	CASKGVYEQYF	TGTGCCAGCAAGGGCGTTTACGAGCAGTACTTC
TRBV7-2	.	.	TRBJ2-3	CASSLAGGRTDTQYF	TGTGCCAGCAGCTTAGCGGGCGGACGCACAGATACGCAGTATTTT
TRBV27	.	.	TRBJ2-1	CASSLKVFYNEQFF	TGTGCCAGCAGTTTAAAAGTCTTCTACAATGAGCAGTTCTTC
TRBV9	TRBD2	.	TRBJ2-2	CASSPLREGRGELFF	TGTGCCAGCAGCCCCCTGCGGGAGGGCCGAGGGGAGCTGTTTTTT
TRBV5-1	TRBD2	few	TRBJ2-1	CASSLTSGAYNEQFF	TGCGCCAGCAGCTTGACTAGCGGGGCCTACAATGAGCAGTTCTTC
TRBV28	.	.	TRBJ1-3	CATRPRGFGNTIYF	TGTGCCACCAGACCTCGTGGGTTCGGAAACACCATATATTTT
TRBV7-3	TRBD2	.	TRBJ2-2	CASSLRLAGEPGELFF	TGTGCCAGCAGCTTAAGACTAGCGGGGGAACCCGGGGAGCTGTTTTTT
TRBV7-3	.	.	TRBJ2-1	CASSPGNRYEQFF	TGTGCCAGCAGCCCCGGCAATAGATATGAGCAGTTCTTC
TRBV13	.	.	TRBJ1-2	CASSARGNYGYTF	TGTGCCAGCAGCGCCCGGGGTAACTATGGCTACACCTTC
TRBV7-9	.	.	TRBJ1-3	CASSLLGLGNTIYF	TGTGCCAGCAGCCTCCTTGGATTAGGAAACACCATATATTTT
TRBV4-2	TRBD2	.	TRBJ2-7	CASSQGLADSYEQYF	TGTGCCAGCAGCCAAGGACTAGCGGACTCCTACGAGCAGTACTTC
TRBV28	.	.	TRBJ2-7	CASSPSSEGPYEQYF	TGTGCCAGCAGTCCTTCTAGCGAAGGGCCCTACGAGCAGTACTTC
TRBV27	.	.	TRBJ1-1	CASSLRGATIAEAFF	TGTGCCAGCAGTTTAAGAGGGGCGACGATCGCTGAAGCTTTCTTT
TRBV4-3	.	.	TRBJ1-6	CASSQLAPYNSPLHF	TGCGCCAGCAGCCAACTAGCCCCCTATAATTCACCCCTCCACTTT
TRBV10-3	.	.	TRBJ2-5	CAISEMGGETQYF	TGTGCCATCAGTGAGATGGGTGGGGAGACCCAGTACTTC
TRBV9	TRBD2	.	TRBJ2-7	CASSAGSGNYEQYF	TGTGCCAGCAGCGCAGGGAGCGGGAACTACGAGCAGTACTTC
TRBV27	.	.	TRBJ2-2	CASSRQLLGELFF	TGTGCCAGCAGTCGACAGTTGCTTGGGGAGCTGTTTTTT
TRBV6-1	.	.	TRBJ1-1	CASQLVVAGTEAFF	TGTGCCAGCCAACTCGTGGTGGCTGGCACTGAAGCTTTCTTT
TRBV7-2	TRBD1	.	TRBJ1-5	CASRGTGPQPQHF	TGTGCCAGCAGGGGGACAGGGCCCCAGCCCCAGCATTTT
TRBV6-5	.	.	TRBJ2-7	CASSGRDARTYEQYF	TGTGCCAGCAGTGGCCGGGACGCACGGACCTACGAGCAGTACTTC
TRBV30	.	.	TRBJ2-1	CAWGPYTEQFF	TGTGCCTGGGGGCCGTACACTGAGCAGTTCTTC
TRBV27	TRBD1	.	TRBJ2-1	CASSFKQQGSSYNEQFF	TGTGCCAGCAGTTTCAAGCAACAGGGGAGCTCCTACAATGAGCAGTTCTTC
TRBV28	.	.	TRBJ2-7	CASSKNSGANYEQYF	TGTGCCAGCAGCAAAAACAGCGGAGCGAACTACGAGCAGTACTTC
TRBV7-3	.	.	TRBJ2-1	CASSLLGSYNEQFF	TGTGCCAGCAGCTTATTAGGTAGTTACAATGAGCAGTTCTTC
TRBV4-3	TRBD2	.	TRBJ2-3	CASSHDTSGSRADTQYF	TGCGCCAGCAGCCACGATACTAGCGGGAGTCGAGCAGATACGCAGTATTTT
TRBV5-1	TRBD1	.	TRBJ1-4	CASSLTQTGGNEKLFF	TGCGCCAGCAGCCTGACCCAGACAGGGGGTAATGAAAAACTGTTTTTT
TRBV5-1	TRBD2	.	TRBJ2-2	CASSSLAGGLTGELFF	TGCGCCAGCAGCTCACTAGCGGGAGGACTCACCGGGGAGCTGTTTTTT
TRBV28	TRBD2	.	TRBJ2-7	CASSFSGPPLHSYEQYF	TGTGCCAGCAGTTTTAGCGGGCCCCCACTGCACTCCTACGAGCAGTACTTC
TRBV11-2	.	.	TRBJ1-1	CATSGAPNTEAFF	TGTGCCACCTCTGGGGCCCCGAACACTGAAGCTTTCTTT
TRBV20-1	.	.	TRBJ2-1	CSARVYNEQFF	TGCAGTGCTAGAGTTTACAATGAGCAGTTCTTC
TRBV2	.	.	TRBJ1-1	CASSSDSDEVFF	TGTGCCAGCAGTTCAGACAGCGATGAGGTTTTCTTT
TRBV6-6	.	.	TRBJ2-3	CASSYSAVTDTQYF	TGTGCCAGCAGTTATTCTGCCGTCACAGATACGCAGTATTTT
TRBV5-1	.	once	TRBJ1-4	CASSFYGGPNEKLFF	TGCGCCAGCAGTTTCTATGGTGGTCCTAATGAAAAACTGTTTTTT
TRBV27	TRBD1	.	TRBJ1-1	CASSPRDRGRREAFF	TGTGCCAGCAGTCCACGGGACAGGGGGCGTAGAGAAGCTTTCTTT
TRBV19	TRBD1	.	TRBJ2-5	CASTPAGGRETQYF	TGTGCCAGTACTCCGGCAGGGGGCAGGGAGACCCAGTACTTC
TRBV5-1	.	.	TRBJ2-5	CASSPEAAEETQYF	TGCGCCAGCAGCCCGGAGGCAGCGGAAGAGACCCAGTACTTC
TRBV28	TRBD2	once	TRBJ2-2	CATLRRAGTSGYTGELFF	TGTGCCACCCTCAGACGGGCGGGGACTAGCGGGTACACCGGGGAGCTGTTTTTT
TRBV11-2	.	.	TRBJ2-7	CASRVPGTLYEQYF	TGTGCCAGCAGAGTTCCCGGGACCCTCTACGAGCAGTACTTC
TRBV30	.	.	TRBJ2-7	CAWSFDRTYEQYF	TGTGCCTGGAGTTTCGACAGAACCTACGAGCAGTACTTC
TRBV18	.	.	TRBJ2-3	CASSPPGLSTDTQYF	TGTGCCAGCTCACCACCGGGACTCAGCACAGATACGCAGTATTTT
TRBV27	.	.	TRBJ1-1	CASILSEAFF	TGTGCCAGCATATTGAGTGAAGCTTTCTTT
TRBV28	TRBD2	.	TRBJ2-5	CASSPLGREGGGETQYF	TGTGCCAGCAGTCCTCTGGGGCGGGAGGGGGGCGGTGAGACCCAGTACTTC
TRBV5-5	TRBD1	.	TRBJ1-2	CASRPTPAGQGRGGYTF	TGTGCCAGCAGGCCAACACCAGCGGGACAGGGCCGAGGGGGCTACACCTTC
TRBV6-1	.	.	TRBJ2-7	CASTAFPTGEGEQYF	TGTGCCAGCACAGCGTTTCCTACAGGGGAGGGCGAGCAGTACTTC
TRBV5-1	.	.	TRBJ1-1	CASKSRATHTEAFF	TGCGCCAGCAAATCCCGGGCTACGCACACTGAAGCTTTCTTT